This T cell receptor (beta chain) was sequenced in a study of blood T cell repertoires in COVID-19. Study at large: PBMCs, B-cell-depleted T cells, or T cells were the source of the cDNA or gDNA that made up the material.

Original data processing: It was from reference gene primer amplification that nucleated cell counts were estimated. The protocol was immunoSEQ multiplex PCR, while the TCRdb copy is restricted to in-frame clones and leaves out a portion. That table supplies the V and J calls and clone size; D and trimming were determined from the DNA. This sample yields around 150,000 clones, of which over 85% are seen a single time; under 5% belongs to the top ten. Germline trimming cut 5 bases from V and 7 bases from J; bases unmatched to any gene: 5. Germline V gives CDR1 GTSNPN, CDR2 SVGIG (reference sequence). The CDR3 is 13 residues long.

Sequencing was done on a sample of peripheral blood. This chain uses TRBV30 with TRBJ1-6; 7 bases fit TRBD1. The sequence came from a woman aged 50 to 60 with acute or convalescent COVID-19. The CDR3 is CAWQTGENSPLHF. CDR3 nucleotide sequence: TGTGCCTGGCAAACAGGGGAGAATTCACCCCTCCACTTT.